The 20 T cell receptor beta chains below all came from one sample that was sequenced in a study of T cell repertoires in cytomegalovirus infection. Antigens for these TCRs are unknown. In TCRdb, the reads were re-called with MiXCR into one record per CDR3 protein. The repertoire includes around 300,000 distinct CDR3 sequences, approximately 25% of them detected once, and about an eighth sits in the top ten. The sequencing used cultured PBMCs, collected from culture after CMV antigen stimulation. Source of these receptors: a human donor in good health (CMV status not recorded). Some clones in this sample may be carry-over from other donors' samples.

The rearrangement uses TRBV7-8 and TRBJ2-7, with D possibly being TRBD1 (6 bases). The germline V and J ends were trimmed by 5 bases and 3 bases, with 14 bases remaining between them. The length of the CDR3 is 14 residues. Germline V gene sequence: CDR1 SGHVS, CDR2 FQNEAQ. The CDR3 region is CASSLGQTNYEQYF. The CDR3 DNA reads TGTGCCAGCAGCCTCGGACAGACTAACTACGAGCAGTACTTC.

The chain uses TRBV19 and TRBJ2-5; D not certain. Trimming stripped 3 bases from V and 3 bases from J, with 17 bases between. Germline assignment: CDR1 LNHDA and CDR2 SQIVND (reference sequence). CDR3 length equals 16 residues. DNA of the CDR3: TGTGCCAGTAGTATCGGCAATCGAGACGGCGAAGAGACCCAGTACTTC. This gives the protein CASSIGNRDGEETQYF.

This clonotype occurred a few times. DNA for the CDR3: TGTGCCAGCAGCTCTCAGACGGGACAGCCCCAGCATTTT. This codes for CASSSQTGQPQHF. This chain links TRBV11-2 with TRBJ1-5, with D unclear. The CDR3 covers 13 residues. Germline lookup yields CDR1 SGHAT and CDR2 FQNNGV. V was pared by 4 bases and J by 7 bases, with 11 bases between.

This clonotype has at least ten counts. The rearrangement uses TRBV27 and TRBJ2-3; D gene ambiguous. Germline loops: CDR1 MNHEY, CDR2 SMNVEV (reference sequence). The CDR3 contains 14 residues. V lost 3 bases, J lost 10 bases, and 17 bases lay in between. CDR3 residues: CASSFRSPTDSQYF. DNA for the CDR3: TGTGCCAGCAGTTTCCGATCCCCAACTGATTCGCAGTATTTT.

There are a few counts of this clonotype. The genes are TRBV10-3 and TRBJ1-2, with TRBD1 matching over 9 bases. The ends lost 6 bases at V and 4 bases at J; junction bases unmatched: 6. Germline V gene lookup returns CDR1 ENHRY and CDR2 SYGVKD. The CDR3 extends over 14 amino acids. In nucleotides, the CDR3 is TGTGCCATCAGCGGCGGGACAGGGTTCTATGGCTACACCTTC. It yields the protein CAISGGTGFYGYTF.

This clonotype was counted many times. This sequence joins TRBV11-2 and TRBJ2-3; possibly TRBD2 for D (6 bases). CDR1 and CDR2 (germline): SGHAT, FQNNGV. V was shortened by 5 bases and J by 10 bases, with 16 bases between the two germline ends. The CDR3 has 13 amino acids. The CDR3 DNA sequence: TGTGCCAGCAGCGTCGACTTTAGCGGCGCGCAGTATTTT. Translating gives CASSVDFSGAQYF.

Written as DNA, the CDR3 is TGTGCCAGCAGCCAAGTTTCCTCGGGGATCCGGTCTGAAGCTTTCTTT. This sequence encodes CASSQVSSGIRSEAFF. This chain links TRBV3-1 with TRBJ1-1; D is unresolved. Trimming took 1 base from V and 6 from J, leaving 18 bases between them. This CDR3 is 16 amino acids long. Germline V lookup: CDR1 LGHDT, CDR2 YNNKEL (reference sequence).

This chain links TRBV20-1 with TRBJ1-1; 8 bases line up with TRBD1. This CDR3 region has 15 residues. Germline V lookup: CDR1 DFQATT, CDR2 SNEGSKA (reference sequence). J lost 0 bases, V lost 2 bases, and 5 bases had no gene match. The DNA for the CDR3 is TGCAGTGCTAGACGCAGGGGGCGGGTGAACACTGAAGCTTTCTTT. It specifies CSARRRGRVNTEAFF.

The chain recombines TRBV6-2 or TRBV6-3 with TRBJ1-1; 8 nucleotides line up with TRBD1. V lost 6 bases, J lost 4 bases, and 7 bases stayed unmatched. The CDR3 has 14 residues. Looked up from germline, CDR1 is MNHEY and CDR2 is SVGEGT. Written as DNA, the CDR3 is TGTGCCAGCAGGAAGACAGGGGTCGGCACTGAAGCTTTCTTT. Protein product: CASRKTGVGTEAFF.

This clonotype was observed a few times. In DNA form, the CDR3 reads TGCAGCGTTGTAACAGGGTCCGGATCACCCCTCCACTTT. Translating gives CSVVTGSGSPLHF. The chain combines TRBV29-1 with TRBJ1-6; the D gene is possibly TRBD1 (6 bases). The germline CDR1 and CDR2 sequences are SQVTM and ANQGSEA. V was cut by 4 bases and J by 10 bases, with 14 bases left in between. The CDR3 extends over 13 amino acids.

This clonotype was observed many times. The chain couples TRBV12-3 or TRBV12-4 to TRBJ2-7, with TRBD2 identical over 11 bases. V shed 5 bases and J 3 bases; nucleotides not matched to a gene: 3. The CDR3 is 14 amino acids. CDR3 sequence reads: CASSTSGRVYEQYF. CDR3 DNA: TGTGCCAGCAGTACTAGCGGGAGAGTCTACGAGCAGTACTTC.

This clonotype was picked up one time. CDR3 coding DNA: TGTGCCAGCAGCCTACAGGGGTTTGCAGATACGCAGTATTTT. Protein: CASSLQGFADTQYF. This chain uses TRBV7-9 with TRBJ2-3; the match to TRBD1 covers 7 bases. Germline V lookup: CDR1 SEHNR, CDR2 FQNEAQ (reference sequence). The CDR3 is 14 amino acids. The ends lost 5 bases at V and 4 bases at J; junction bases unmatched: 6. Together with reference TRBV7-9 and TRBJ2-3, the CDR3 gives the full variable domain: DTGVSQNPRHKITKRGQNVTFRCDPISEHNRLYWYRQTLGQGPEFLTYFQNEAQLEKSRLLSDRFSAERPKGSFSTLEIQRTEQGDSAMYLCASSLQGFADTQYFGPGTRLTVL.

This clonotype has a count of ten or more. The junction shows a germline mismatch at one end, possibly a read error. This rearrangement joins TRBV7-7 to TRBJ2-5, with D possibly matching TRBD2 (6 bases). CDR1 and CDR2 from the germline V gene are SSHAT and FNYEAQ (reference sequence). The length of the CDR3 is 13 residues. CDR3 region: CASSLDRGETQYF. The CDR3 nucleotides are TGTGCTAGCAGCTTAGATCGGGGGGAGACCCAGTACTTC.

This clonotype was picked up many times. V gene TRBV15 combines with J gene TRBJ2-1, with D hard to call. This CDR3 has 15 residues. Germline V gives CDR1 LNHNV, CDR2 YYDKDF (reference sequence). V dropped 2 bases and J dropped 0 bases, with 8 bases sitting between them. The CDR3 nucleotides are TGTGCCACCAGCAGACTGGCAAGCTCCTACAATGAGCAGTTCTTC. Amino acids: CATSRLASSYNEQFF.

The chain recombines TRBV20-1 with TRBJ2-3, with 7 nucleotides matching TRBD1. The CDR3 has 15 residues. The V segment lost 3 bases and the J segment 6 bases; nucleotides outside the gene matches: 12. Germline V gives CDR1 DFQATT, CDR2 SNEGSKA (reference sequence). The CDR3 reads CSASLPGQPKDTQYF. The CDR3 bases are TGCAGTGCTAGTCTACCGGGACAGCCCAAGGATACGCAGTATTTT.

Only a few counts were recorded for this clonotype. The chain joins TRBV20-1 to TRBJ2-3, with 9 bases matching TRBD2. CDR3 length: 16 residues. The V and J ends lost 4 bases and 6 bases, in that order; junction bases with no gene match: 14. Germline V gene sequence: CDR1 DFQATT, CDR2 SNEGSKA (reference sequence). The CDR3 DNA reads TGCAGTGCTATGATTGCGGGAGGGCCTTTGTCCGATACGCAGTATTTT. The encoded protein is CSAMIAGGPLSDTQYF.

This clonotype has a count of ten or more. The chain carries TRBV7-2 and TRBJ1-1, with D unresolved. The CDR3 spans 13 residues. Per the germline V gene, CDR1 is SGHTA and CDR2 is FQGNSA. V was cut by 4 bases and J by 3 bases, with 9 bases left in between. CDR3 nucleotides: TGTGCCAGCAGCTCGATCGGGTACACTGAAGCTTTCTTT. As protein: CASSSIGYTEAFF.

V usage is TRBV19 and J usage is TRBJ2-5; 8 bases fit TRBD2. The germline CDR1 and CDR2 sequences are LNHDA and SQIVND (reference sequence). This CDR3 has 12 residues. V lost 5 bases and J lost 12; bases outside the gene matches: 8. CDR3 nucleotides: TGTGCCAGTAGTGTGGCGGGAGGCCCGGAGTACTTC. It translates to CASSVAGGPEYF.

The chain links TRBV7-9 to TRBJ2-2; 8 positions agree with TRBD1. The CDR3 is made up of 16 amino acids. The V gene's germline CDR1 is SEHNR and CDR2 FQNEAQ (reference sequence). The V and J ends lost 3 bases and 1 base, in that order; junction bases with no gene match: 4. CDR3 bases: TGTGCCAGCAGCTTGGGCAGGGGGCGGAACACCGGGGAGCTGTTTTTT. It specifies CASSLGRGRNTGELFF.

Details on this clonotype: A read error may explain this, as a much larger clone is one base away. The rearrangement links TRBV7-1 to TRBJ2-1, with 7 bases identical to TRBD2. TRBV7-1 is assigned to the ORF class and has an uncertain function. Germline trimming cut 4 bases from V and 5 bases from J; bases unmatched to any gene: 11. CDR3 length: 16 amino acids. The CDR3 DNA is TGTGCCAGCAGCTACCACGGACTAGAGGGACACAATGAGCAGTTCTTC. It codes for CASSYHGLEGHNEQFF.